The rows below give T cell receptor beta chains drawn from one sample of a study of control samples from healthy donors and cancer patients. Profiled with immunoSEQ multiplex PCR; TCRdb holds only in-frame clones, not every one. The sample carries about 170,000 clones, 91% recorded once. Sequences were obtained from blood. The receptors come from a woman under 40 in good health. Both conserved end residues are part of each CDR3. A D gene is named only where the DNA matches it firmly. The size field is filled for only some rows; it gives once, few, many or a size class.

j_call,clone_size,d_call,v_call,cdr3_nt,cdr3_aa
TRBJ2-7,.,.,TRBV24-1,TGTGCCACCAGTGACAGCTCCTACGAGCAGTACTTC,CATSDSSYEQYF
TRBJ1-6,.,TRBD1,TRBV11-2,TGTGCCAGCAGCTTAGGGGGACAGGGGGGTTCACCCCTCCACTTT,CASSLGGQGGSPLHF
TRBJ2-7,.,TRBD2,TRBV12-5,TGTGCTAGTGGTCCTCCCCCCACTAGCGGGGGGACCTACGAGCAGTACTTC,CASGPPPTSGGTYEQYF
TRBJ1-2,.,TRBD1,TRBV5-1,TGCGCCAGCAGCTTGGTGGGTCAGGGGGCGTATGGCTACACCTTC,CASSLVGQGAYGYTF
TRBJ1-2,.,.,TRBV20-1,TGCAGTGCTAGAAGGGGGAACGGCTACACCTTC,CSARRGNGYTF
TRBJ2-3,few,TRBD1,TRBV7-9,TGTGCCAGCAGCCTTACAGGGGGCGGAGATACGCAGTATTTT,CASSLTGGGDTQYF
TRBJ2-5,.,TRBD1,TRBV6-6,TGTGCCAGCAGATCACAGGGGAATCAAGAGGCCCAGTACTTC,CASRSQGNQEAQYF
TRBJ2-2,.,.,TRBV30,TGTGCCTGGAGTGTACTTTCAGGGCACACCGGGGAGCTGTTTTTT,CAWSVLSGHTGELFF
TRBJ1-1,.,TRBD1,TRBV6-4,TGTGCCAGCAGCGACAGGGAGGGCAGTGAAGCTTTCTTT,CASSDREGSEAFF
TRBJ1-5,.,TRBD1,TRBV30,TGTGCCTGGAGTACCGGGACAGGGCCGTATCAGCCCCAGCATTTT,CAWSTGTGPYQPQHF
TRBJ1-2,.,TRBD1,TRBV27,TGTGCCAGCAGTCGGGACAGACGCTATGGCTACACCTTC,CASSRDRRYGYTF
TRBJ2-4,.,.,TRBV29-1,TGCAGCGTTGAAGGGACGAAAAACATTCAGTACTTC,CSVEGTKNIQYF
TRBJ1-1,.,TRBD1,TRBV25-1,TGTGCCAGCAGTGAAAAGGGGGCGAGGACTGAAGCTTTCTTT,CASSEKGARTEAFF
TRBJ2-3,.,TRBD2,TRBV12-5,TGTGCTAGTGGTCACCTAGCGGGCACAGATACGCAGTATTTT,CASGHLAGTDTQYF
TRBJ2-3,.,TRBD1,TRBV5-6,TGTGCCAGCAGCTGGACAGGGAACACAGATACGCAGTATTTT,CASSWTGNTDTQYF
TRBJ2-4,.,.,TRBV5-4,TGTGCCAGCAGCGTGCAGGGGGCCAAAAACATTCAGTACTTC,CASSVQGAKNIQYF